This TCR beta chain is from a study of blood T cell repertoires in COVID-19. Looking at the study overall: Sites across the United States, Italy and Spain contributed samples from acute and convalescent COVID-19. The cDNA or gDNA used as material had been derived from T cells, B-cell-depleted T cells, or PBMCs.

Profiled with immunoSEQ multiplex PCR; TCRdb holds only in-frame clones, not every one. The sample contains around 200,000 clones, less than 85% of which appear only once. Trimming removed 4 bases at V and 4 bases at J, with 5 bases between. The CDR3 loop spans 12 amino acids. Germline values: CDR1 SGHTA, CDR2 FQGNSA. The sequenced sample was peripheral blood. The V call is TRBV7-2, the J call TRBJ2-4; D is unresolved. The clonotype comes from a man aged 50 to 59 who had recovered from COVID-19. The CDR3 DNA reads as TGTGCCAGCAGCTCCTTAAAAAACATTCAGTACTTC. Protein sequence: CASSSLKNIQYF.